These 30 T cell receptor beta chains share one sample of origin, sequenced in a study of naive and memory T cell subsets. Both TRBC1 and TRBC2 were covered by a beta constant-region primer of two equimolar oligonucleotides. Ligated cDNA was amplified by four rounds of PCR with nested alpha and beta constant-region primers and SP2. TCRdb re-derived calls from the UMI-ligation and nested PCR reads in MiXCR, one entry per CDR3 protein. Here the sample spans tens of thousands of distinct CDR3 sequences, about 18% being singletons. The sample was effector memory CD4+ T cells from blood. Documented subset: effector memory, CD45RA- CD27-. These receptors were collected from a human donor in good health.

This clonotype was observed a handful of times. This chain connects TRBV5-5 to TRBJ1-5; no clear D. This CDR3 contains 15 residues. With 0 bases removed from V and 3 bases from J, the gap between germline ends came to 10 bases. Germline loops: CDR1 SGHKS, CDR2 YYEKEE (reference sequence). CDR3 nucleotide sequence: TGTGCCAGCAGCTTGGCCGTAACAGCCAATCAGCCCCAGCATTTT. Translating it yields CASSLAVTANQPQHF.

This chain joins TRBV12-2 and TRBJ1-2; no check of the table's D call, TRBD1, against the DNA was made. TRBV12-2 is shown as a pseudogene. The length of the CDR3 is 13 residues. This CDR3 is CAPGRGGHYGYTF. CDR3 nucleotide sequence: TGTGCCCCCGGACGGGGGGGACACTATGGCTACACCTTC.

This clonotype was recorded many times. DNA of the CDR3: TGTGCCAGCAAAGGCTGGACAGGGGTCTCCGACTCCGGGGAGCTGTTTTTT. Its translation is CASKGWTGVSDSGELFF. The chain is built from TRBV2 and TRBJ2-2, with TRBD1 matching over 9 bases. The V and J ends lost 7 bases and 6 bases, in that order; junction bases with no gene match: 15. The CDR3 sequence is 17 residues long. Germline V gives CDR1 SNHLY, CDR2 FYNNEI.

This clonotype was recorded a few times. This rearrangement joins TRBV30 to TRBJ1-2, with D possibly TRBD1 on 6 matching bases. The ends were cut back, 4 bases at V and 4 bases at J, with 13 bases in the middle. The CDR3 is 13 amino acids. Germline V gives CDR1 GTSNPN, CDR2 SVGIG (reference sequence). The CDR3 DNA sequence: TGTGCCTGGACAGGGGTCCATGGCTATGGCTACACCTTC. Encoded protein: CAWTGVHGYGYTF.

This clonotype appeared many times. The rearrangement joins TRBV20-1 to TRBJ1-6, with 8 bases aligning to TRBD1. The trim removed 5 bases at V and 6 bases at J, leaving 6 bases unmatched. The CDR3 length is 14 residues. Germline lookup yields CDR1 DFQATT and CDR2 SNEGSKA (reference sequence). CDR3 bases: TGCAGTGCTGATGCGGGACAGGTTAATTCACCCCTCCACTTT. It is translated as CSADAGQVNSPLHF.

This clonotype was found a few times. The chain recombines TRBV5-1 with TRBJ1-4; TRBD1 aligns across 10 bases. V gave up 0 bases and J gave up 7 bases; unmatched junction bases: 6. The CDR3 length is 16 residues. The V gene's germline CDR1 is SGHRS and CDR2 YFSETQ. Here the CDR3 DNA reads TGCGCCAGCAGCTTGGGACAGGGGGCTTTTTTTGAAAAACTGTTTTTT. Encoded protein: CASSLGQGAFFEKLFF. Using reference TRBV5-1 and TRBJ1-4 for the parts outside the CDR3, the full variable domain is KAGVTQTPRYLIKTRGQQVTLSCSPISGHRSVSWYQQTPGQGLQFLFEYFSETQRNKGNFPGRFSGRQFSNSRSEMNVSTLELGDSALYLCASSLGQGAFFEKLFFGSGTQLSVL.

This chain uses TRBV20-1 with TRBJ2-5; no reliable D call. V shed 3 bases and J shed 4 bases, with 15 bases lying between them. Germline V lookup: CDR1 DFQATT, CDR2 SNEGSKA (reference sequence). The CDR3 totals 14 residues. CDR3 loop: CSASPTALRETQYF. Here the CDR3 DNA reads TGCAGTGCTAGCCCCACAGCCTTAAGAGAGACCCAGTACTTC.

This clonotype is termed medium-sized (0.01 to 0.1%). The V gene is TRBV4-1, the J gene TRBJ2-5; a weak D match, TRBD1 (7 bases). The CDR3 loop spans 13 amino acids. Germline loops: CDR1 MGHRA, CDR2 YSYEKL. Trimming took 8 bases from V and 0 from J, leaving 10 bases between them. The CDR3 loop reads CASAGGYQETQYF. The CDR3 DNA reads as TGCGCCAGCGCAGGGGGGTACCAAGAGACCCAGTACTTC.

The chain couples TRBV12-3 or TRBV12-4 to TRBJ1-3; 7 bases fit TRBD1. Trimming removed 1 base from V and 11 bases from J; junction bases left unmatched: 14. The CDR3 is 16 residues long. CDR3 DNA: TGTGCCAGCAGTTTAGTAGGGGACAGAGTACGAAATGCCATATATTTT. Protein sequence: CASSLVGDRVRNAIYF.

This clonotype was seen repeatedly, ten times or more. The rearrangement joins TRBV27 to TRBJ1-1; 10 nucleotides align to TRBD1. Per germline, CDR1 MNHEY and CDR2 SMNVEV (reference sequence). V trimming: 6 bases; J trimming: 7 bases; junction bases outside the gene matches: 8. CDR3 length: 14 amino acids. As DNA, the CDR3 is TGTGCCAGCAGCCGACAGGGGGCGCATAGTGAAGCTTTCTTT. This sequence encodes CASSRQGAHSEAFF.

The chain has TRBV19 and TRBJ2-7; D possibly matches TRBD1 or TRBD2 (6 bases each). CDR1 and CDR2 (germline): LNHDA, SQIVND (reference sequence). This CDR3 has 15 residues. The ends were cut back, 0 bases at V and 4 bases at J, with 13 bases in the middle. The CDR3 reads CASSIDGRGGYEQYF. The CDR3 DNA reads TGTGCCAGTAGTATAGACGGCAGGGGAGGATACGAGCAGTACTTC.

This CDR3 reads CASSSMPGQSYEQYF. DNA of the CDR3: TGTGCCAGCAGCTCCATGCCGGGACAGTCATACGAGCAGTACTTC. The chain uses TRBV7-3 and TRBJ2-7; 7 bases are shared with TRBD1. The V segment lost 4 bases and the J segment 4 bases; nucleotides outside the gene matches: 10. CDR3 length equals 15 residues. Germline CDR1 is SGHTA and CDR2 is FQGTGA.

V and J are TRBV28 and TRBJ2-4; TRBD1 matches 11 bases. CDR1 is MDHEN and CDR2 is SYDVKM in the germline V gene. Trimming removed 3 bases from V and 0 bases from J; junction bases left unmatched: 10. This CDR3 is 19 amino acids long. CDR3 DNA: TGTGCCAGCAGTTTCACCTATGGACAGGGGGCCCTAGCCAAAAACATTCAGTACTTC. It yields the protein CASSFTYGQGALAKNIQYF.

This clonotype showed up many times. The chain employs TRBV7-9 and TRBJ2-3, with 14 bases fitting TRBD2. The CDR3 is 17 residues long. V trimming: 5 bases; J trimming: 5 bases; junction bases outside the gene matches: 9. CDR1 is SEHNR, CDR2 FQNEAQ, per germline (reference sequence). CDR3 in amino acids: CASSIGTSGSFKDTQYF. CDR3 bases: TGTGCCAGCAGCATCGGGACTAGCGGGAGCTTCAAAGATACGCAGTATTTT.

This clonotype was picked up many times. This chain links TRBV7-2 with TRBJ2-5; D not certain. CDR1 is SGHTA and CDR2 is FQGNSA in the germline V gene. Trimming removed 2 bases at V and 13 bases at J, with 14 bases between. This CDR3 region has 12 residues. This CDR3 is CASSLPTQPGYF. As DNA, the CDR3 is TGTGCCAGCAGCTTACCGACCCAACCCGGGTACTTC.

This chain links TRBV2 with TRBJ2-7; D is unresolved. With 6 bases removed from V and 5 bases from J, the gap between germline ends came to 8 bases. The germline V gene encodes CDR1 SNHLY and CDR2 FYNNEI. The CDR3 loop spans 11 amino acids. The CDR3 loop is CASRSGHEQYF. The DNA of the CDR3 is TGTGCCAGCAGATCAGGCCACGAGCAGTACTTC. The complete variable domain, with remaining parts taken from reference TRBV2 and TRBJ2-7, reads EPEVTQTPSHQVTQMGQEVILRCVPISNHLYFYWYRQILGQKVEFLVSFYNNEISEKSEIFDDQFSVERPDGSNFTLKIRSTKLEDSAMYFCASRSGHEQYFGPGTRLTVT.

This clonotype was found a few times. The chain is built from TRBV18 and TRBJ1-5; D is possibly TRBD1 (5 bases). Looked up from germline, CDR1 is KGHSH and CDR2 is LQKENI. This CDR3 is built from 16 residues. Trimming left V 1 base short and J 2 bases short, with 12 bases between. CDR3 sequence reads: CASSPRGRGGNQPQHF. DNA for the CDR3: TGTGCCAGCTCACCACGAGGTCGAGGGGGCAATCAGCCCCAGCATTTT.

The chain has TRBV7-2 and TRBJ2-5; 11 nucleotides line up with TRBD1. CDR3 size: 16 residues. Looked up from germline, CDR1 is SGHTA and CDR2 is FQGNSA. Trimming cost V 0 bases and J 4 bases; bases outside gene matches: 4. The CDR3 DNA reads TGTGCCAGCAGCTTAGCGGGACAGGGGGTGTTAGAGACCCAGTACTTC. The encoded protein is CASSLAGQGVLETQYF.

This clonotype was seen more than once but under ten times. The V gene is TRBV11-1, the J gene TRBJ2-1, with D maybe TRBD2 (5 bases). Germline-derived CDR1 and CDR2 are SGHAT and FQDESV (reference sequence). V lost 8 bases and J lost 5, with 10 bases in between. This CDR3 contains 12 residues. The CDR3 DNA sequence: TGTGCCAGCGCCAAGAGGGACAATGAGCAGTTCTTC. Amino acid sequence: CASAKRDNEQFF.

This clonotype came up many times. The chain recombines TRBV6-5 with TRBJ1-1, with 9 bases fitting TRBD1. The CDR3 runs 12 residues. Germline values: CDR1 MNHEY, CDR2 SVGAGI. Germline trimming cut 4 bases from V and 11 bases from J; bases unmatched to any gene: 5. In nucleotides, the CDR3 is TGTGCCAGCAGTTGGGGACAGGGACTGGCTTTCTTT. Protein: CASSWGQGLAFF.

The gene calls are TRBV19 and TRBJ2-3; a possible D gene is TRBD2 (6 bases). The V end lost 8 bases, the J end lost 3 bases, and 15 bases lay between the germline ends. Germline V gene lookup returns CDR1 LNHDA and CDR2 SQIVND (reference sequence). The CDR3 totals 14 residues. The CDR3 nucleotides read TGTGCCAGTGGCTCACTAGCCCAGACAGATACGCAGTATTTT. This encodes CASGSLAQTDTQYF.

The chain joins TRBV27 to TRBJ2-3, with 15 bases that match TRBD2. Per germline, CDR1 MNHEY and CDR2 SMNVEV (reference sequence). This CDR3 contains 18 residues. The V and J ends lost 2 bases and 2 bases, in that order; junction bases with no gene match: 5. CDR3 sequence (DNA): TGTGCCAGCAGTTTACACCGGACTAGCGGGAGGGACACAGATACGCAGTATTTT. As protein: CASSLHRTSGRDTDTQYF.

The J gene is TRBJ2-2, the V gene TRBV18, with a tentative D call TRBD2 (6 bases). V was cut by 5 bases and J by 6 bases, with 16 bases left in between. This CDR3 is 15 amino acids long. Germline assignment: CDR1 KGHSH and CDR2 LQKENI. In DNA form, the CDR3 reads TGTGCCAGCTCAGTCGTCGGGAGTAGGTCCGGGGAGCTGTTTTTT. This codes for CASSVVGSRSGELFF.

This clonotype showed up just once. The V call is TRBV6-2 or TRBV6-3, the J call TRBJ2-1; 7 nucleotides align to TRBD2. V was pared by 7 bases and J by 5 bases, with 5 bases of the junction left unmatched. The CDR3 covers 13 residues. Looked up from germline, CDR1 is MNHEY and CDR2 is SVGEGT. The CDR3 region is CASKGTTNNEQFF. DNA for the CDR3: TGTGCCAGCAAGGGGACTACTAACAATGAGCAGTTCTTC.

There are a few counts of this clonotype. The rearrangement links TRBV29-1 to TRBJ2-7, with D possibly being TRBD1 (6 bases). The CDR3 covers 14 residues. Germline CDR1 SQVTM, CDR2 ANQGSEA. V lost 6 bases and J lost 7, with 22 bases in between. CDR3 coding DNA: TGCAGCGTAACTTTTAACCGGGACAACCAAGAGCAGTACTTC. Translating gives CSVTFNRDNQEQYF.

The table lists this clonotype with a few counts. The genes are TRBV7-2 and TRBJ2-3, with 9 bases matching TRBD2. Germline V gene data show CDR1 as SGHTA and CDR2 as FQGNSA. This CDR3 spans 15 amino acids. V gave up 6 bases and J gave up 2 bases; unmatched junction bases: 6. As DNA, the CDR3 is TGTGCCAGCAGTCCACTAGCGGGTACCACAGATACGCAGTATTTT. Translation: CASSPLAGTTDTQYF.

Of note for this clonotype: A much larger clone is a single base away; this may be a read error. The V gene is TRBV25-1, the J gene TRBJ2-6; D is uncertain. The CDR3 contains 14 residues. Germline V CDR1 and CDR2: MGHDK, SYGVNS. As DNA, the CDR3 is TGTGTCAGCACATCGAGTTCTGGGGCCAACGTCCTGACTTTC. This codes for CVSTSSSGANVLTF.

This clonotype was found many times. The V gene is TRBV19, the J gene TRBJ2-1; the match to TRBD2 covers 7 bases. Per the germline V gene, CDR1 is LNHDA and CDR2 is SQIVND (reference sequence). The length of the CDR3 is 15 residues. The trim removed 8 bases at V and 10 bases at J, leaving 17 bases unmatched. The CDR3 region has the DNA TGTGCCAGTGGAAAGGGACTAAAGATTCTCGGGGAGCAGTTCTTC. This codes for CASGKGLKILGEQFF.

The chain recombines TRBV6-6 with TRBJ2-7; 10 nucleotides align to TRBD1. Trimming took 6 bases from V and 5 from J; bases not matched to a gene: 7. Germline loops: CDR1 MNHNY, CDR2 SVGAGI (reference sequence). The CDR3 is made up of 14 amino acids. In nucleotides, the CDR3 is TGTGCCAGCAGCCCGGGACAGGGGTTGGACGAGCAGTACTTC. It codes for CASSPGQGLDEQYF.

This clonotype was observed a few times. This chain uses TRBV29-1 with TRBJ2-1; maybe TRBD2 (7 bases). CDR1 and CDR2 from the germline V gene are SQVTM and ANQGSEA. The CDR3 spans 17 residues. Deletions cut 4 bases from V and 5 bases from J, with 24 bases between. CDR3 amino acids: CSVALWGGAFTNNEQFF. For the CDR3, the DNA is TGCAGCGTTGCCCTCTGGGGGGGGGCCTTTACCAACAATGAGCAGTTCTTC.